The next 22 T cell receptor beta chains were all read from a single sample in a study of blood T cell repertoires in COVID-19 (dated by TCRdb to the early 2020s). The library was made by the immunoSEQ multiplex PCR assay. The table comes from immuneACCESS by way of TCRdb, which keeps in-frame sequences with V and J called. Part of the clones is missing from these tables; in studies checked, under half for an unresolved V gene and the rest for unknown reasons. The table for this sample lists about 190,000 clones; 70% to 80% of them were counted only once. The top ten hold roughly 13% of the sample. Sequences were obtained from peripheral blood. Source of these receptors: a man aged 45-65 years who had recovered from COVID-19.

This CDR3 reads CASSLDPGQGGGYTF. DNA for the CDR3: TGCGCCAGCAGCTTAGACCCGGGACAGGGAGGCGGCTACACCTTC. The rearrangement joins TRBV5-1 to TRBJ1-2, with 9 positions matching TRBD1. From germline, CDR1 is SGHRS and CDR2 YFSETQ. J was trimmed by 8 bases and V by 2 bases; bases with no gene match: 10. The CDR3 sequence is 15 residues long.

This clone was detected a few times. V and J are TRBV7-2 and TRBJ1-4; 7 nucleotides match TRBD1. This CDR3 contains 16 residues. The germline CDR1 and CDR2 sequences are SGHTA and FQGNSA. Unmatched junction bases numbered 11, after V lost 5 bases and J lost 5 bases. The CDR3 region is CASSRQHRGSNEKLFF. The CDR3 region has the DNA TGTGCCAGCAGCCGTCAGCACAGGGGCTCGAATGAAAAACTGTTTTTT.

The CDR3 region is CATSREPRGPYEQYF. CDR3 sequence (DNA): TGTGCCACCAGCAGAGAACCCAGGGGGCCCTACGAGCAGTACTTC. The V call is TRBV15, the J call TRBJ2-7, with 8 bases matching TRBD1. The germline V gene has CDR1 LNHNV and CDR2 YYDKDF (reference sequence). This CDR3 contains 15 residues. J gave up 2 bases and V 0 bases, and 3 bases lay outside the gene matches. Together with reference TRBV15 and TRBJ2-7, the CDR3 gives the full variable domain: DAMVIQNPRYQVTQFGKPVTLSCSQTLNHNVMYWYQQKSSQAPKLLFHYYDKDFNNEADTPDNFQSRRPNTSFCFLDIRSPGLGDTAMYLCATSREPRGPYEQYFGPGTRLTVT.

V usage is TRBV15 and J usage is TRBJ2-1; 8 nucleotides align to TRBD2. V lost 3 bases to trimming and J lost 0 bases; unmatched junction nucleotides: 7. CDR1 LNHNV and CDR2 YYDKDF come from the germline V gene (reference sequence). CDR3 length equals 17 residues. The CDR3: CATSSGAGVPSYNEQFF. As DNA, the CDR3 is TGTGCCACCAGCAGCGGAGCGGGAGTCCCCTCCTACAATGAGCAGTTCTTC.

The V call is TRBV7-3, the J call TRBJ2-1; tentative D call: TRBD1 (5 bases). The CDR3 spans 13 residues. V lost 5 bases and J lost 4, with 9 bases in between. CDR1 and CDR2 from the germline V gene are SGHTA and FQGTGA. The chain's CDR3 is CASSLRQYNEQFF. For the CDR3, the DNA is TGTGCCAGCAGCCTAAGACAGTACAATGAGCAGTTCTTC.

This chain joins TRBV9 and TRBJ1-1, with D possibly TRBD1 on 5 matching bases. In germline, CDR1 is SGDLS, CDR2 YYNGEE. The length of the CDR3 is 14 residues. Trimming shortened V by 3 bases and J by 0 bases, and 9 bases separated the two germline ends. For the CDR3, the DNA is TGTGCCAGCAGCGCAACAGGATTGAACACTGAAGCTTTCTTT. Its translation is CASSATGLNTEAFF.

The CDR3 sequence: CSATPHSQAEAFF. As DNA, the CDR3 is TGCAGCGCAACACCCCACTCGCAGGCTGAAGCTTTCTTT. The chain joins TRBV29-1 to TRBJ1-1; D not certain. This CDR3 region has 13 residues. V dropped 7 bases and J dropped 6 bases, with 18 bases sitting between them. CDR1 is SQVTM, CDR2 ANQGSEA, per germline. Full variable domain (rest looked up from reference TRBV29-1 and TRBJ1-1): SAVISQKPSRDICQRGTSLTIQCQVDSQVTMMFWYRQQPGQSLTLIATANQGSEATYESGFVIDKFPISRPNLTFSTLTVSNMSPEDSSIYLCSATPHSQAEAFFGQGTRLTVV.

This clone was recorded only once. The chain is built from TRBV4-1 and TRBJ2-3; maybe TRBD2 (5 bases). The germline CDR1 and CDR2 sequences are MGHRA and YSYEKL. Trimming took 0 bases from V and 2 from J, leaving 12 bases between them. The CDR3 has 16 residues. This CDR3 reads CASSQDAAAYTDTQYF. The CDR3 region has the DNA TGCGCCAGCAGCCAAGATGCAGCGGCTTACACAGATACGCAGTATTTT.

The chain couples TRBV14 to TRBJ2-1, with D possibly being TRBD2 (6 bases). The V gene lost 4 bases and the J gene lost 5 bases, with 21 bases spanning the gap. The CDR3 consists of 17 residues. Germline V CDR1 and CDR2: SGHDN, FVKESK. This CDR3 is CASSPRFGAGSDNEQFF. The CDR3 DNA is TGTGCCAGCAGCCCCCGGTTCGGCGCGGGATCGGACAATGAGCAGTTCTTC.

This chain uses TRBV4-1 with TRBJ2-6; no clear D. CDR3 length: 16 residues. From germline, CDR1 is MGHRA and CDR2 YSYEKL. The V end was cut by 3 bases, the J end by 0 bases, with 9 bases between. CDR3 protein: CASSQILGSGANVLTF. The CDR3 DNA reads TGCGCCAGCAGCCAGATACTCGGCTCTGGGGCCAACGTCCTGACTTTC.

V is TRBV3-1 (or the pseudogene TRBV3-2) and J is TRBJ2-7, with 9 bases fitting TRBD1. After removal of 4 bases from V and 5 bases from J, the junction contained 9 bases not matched to a gene. The CDR3 length is 15 residues. Germline V gene lookup returns CDR1 LGHDT and CDR2 YNNKEL (reference sequence). DNA for the CDR3: TGTGCCAGCAGCCGCACTCACAGGGGGCGACACGAGCAGTACTTC. Residues: CASSRTHRGRHEQYF.

The V gene is TRBV30, the J gene TRBJ2-7; 7 bases line up with TRBD2. V lost 3 bases to trimming and J lost 4 bases; unmatched junction nucleotides: 6. CDR1 is GTSNPN and CDR2 is SVGIG in the germline V gene (reference sequence). The CDR3 consists of 13 residues. DNA of the CDR3: TGTGCCTGGAGATGGCGGGAGTTTTACGAGCAGTACTTC. It translates to CAWRWREFYEQYF. The full variable domain, with the rest looked up from reference TRBV30 and TRBJ2-7, is SQTIHQWPATLVQPVGSPLSLECTVEGTSNPNLYWYRQAAGRGLQLLFYSVGIGQISSEVPQNLSASRPQDRQFILSSKKLLLSDSGFYLCAWRWREFYEQYFGPGTRLTVT.

The chain carries TRBV7-2 and TRBJ2-6; D is unresolved. CDR1 is SGHTA, CDR2 FQGNSA, per germline. This CDR3 region has 14 residues. Trimming removed 2 bases at V and 1 base at J, with 3 bases between. CDR3 sequence (DNA): TGTGCCAGCAGCTTACAATCTGGGGCCAACGTCCTGACTTTC. Translating gives CASSLQSGANVLTF.

The chain is built from TRBV2 and TRBJ2-4; TRBD2 matches at 7 bases. The length of the CDR3 is 13 residues. The germline V gene encodes CDR1 SNHLY and CDR2 FYNNEI. V gave up 7 bases and J gave up 8 bases; unmatched junction bases: 8. CDR3 nucleotide sequence: TGTGCCAGCATGCGGCGGGAGAAGCACATTCAGTACTTC. Translating gives CASMRREKHIQYF. Complete variable domain (other parts from reference TRBV2 and TRBJ2-4): EPEVTQTPSHQVTQMGQEVILRCVPISNHLYFYWYRQILGQKVEFLVSFYNNEISEKSEIFDDQFSVERPDGSNFTLKIRSTKLEDSAMYFCASMRREKHIQYFGAGTRLSVL.

This rearrangement joins TRBV2 to TRBJ2-7, with D perhaps TRBD2 (5 bases). V gave up 0 bases and J gave up 5 bases, with 14 bases separating them. The length of the CDR3 is 15 residues. Germline V gene sequence: CDR1 SNHLY, CDR2 FYNNEI. CDR3 nucleotide sequence: TGTGCCAGCAGTGAAGCGTTTGGAGGTACCAACGAGCAGTACTTC. Translating it yields CASSEAFGGTNEQYF.

The chain joins TRBV24-1 to TRBJ1-2, with a tentative D call TRBD1 (6 bases). Trimming pared 2 bases from V and 5 bases from J, leaving 8 bases between. In germline, CDR1 is KGHDR, CDR2 SFDVKD. The CDR3 contains 13 residues. The CDR3 coding sequence is TGTGCCACCAGTGATTCGGACAGTTATGGCTACACCTTC. It specifies CATSDSDSYGYTF.

This chain joins TRBV5-4 and TRBJ2-3, with 11 bases fitting TRBD2. The V gene's germline CDR1 is SGHNT and CDR2 YYREEE (reference sequence). The CDR3 consists of 16 residues. V shed 0 bases and J 5 bases; nucleotides not matched to a gene: 5. CDR3 coding DNA: TGTGCCAGCAGCTTGGCCAGTCTAGCGGGAGGAGATACGCAGTATTTT. Protein sequence: CASSLASLAGGDTQYF.

This chain uses TRBV29-1 with TRBJ2-1, with D possibly being TRBD1 (6 bases). The V end lost 2 bases, the J end lost 9 bases, and 11 bases lay between the germline ends. The CDR3 sequence is 12 residues long. The germline V gene has CDR1 SQVTM and CDR2 ANQGSEA. CDR3 coding DNA: TGCAGCGTTGAACAGGGGTATGGTGAGCAGTTCTTC. Translating it yields CSVEQGYGEQFF.

The chain recombines TRBV7-9 with TRBJ2-3, with TRBD2 as a possible D gene (6 bases). The germline CDR1 and CDR2 sequences are SEHNR and FQNEAQ (reference sequence). Trimming removed 3 bases at V and 4 bases at J, with 14 bases between. There are 15 residues in the CDR3. CDR3: CASSLGGGTADTQYF. CDR3 bases: TGTGCCAGCAGCTTGGGCGGCGGGACCGCAGATACGCAGTATTTT.

This clone occurred many times. The V call is TRBV5-1, the J call TRBJ2-2; the match to TRBD2 covers 7 bases. This CDR3 is built from 13 residues. The germline V gene encodes CDR1 SGHRS and CDR2 YFSETQ. V dropped 3 bases and J dropped 5; count of bases not matched to a gene: 1. This CDR3 reads CASSSGGTGELFF. CDR3 DNA sequence: TGCGCCAGCAGCTCGGGAGGTACCGGGGAGCTGTTTTTT. The whole variable domain, filled in from reference TRBV5-1 and TRBJ2-2, reads KAGVTQTPRYLIKTRGQQVTLSCSPISGHRSVSWYQQTPGQGLQFLFEYFSETQRNKGNFPGRFSGRQFSNSRSEMNVSTLELGDSALYLCASSSGGTGELFFGEGSRLTVL.

The V call is TRBV20-1, the J call TRBJ2-7; 7 nucleotides match TRBD2. The V gene end was trimmed by 3 bases and the J gene end by 1 base; junction bases not matched to a gene: 12. The germline CDR1 and CDR2 sequences are DFQATT and SNEGSKA (reference sequence). The CDR3 loop spans 16 amino acids. CDR3 loop: CSASPIEAGVSYEQYF. The CDR3, as DNA: TGCAGTGCTAGTCCTATAGAGGCGGGAGTTTCCTACGAGCAGTACTTC.

This chain uses TRBV30 with TRBJ2-1, with 8 positions matching TRBD2. The CDR3 has 15 amino acids. The V gene's germline CDR1 is GTSNPN and CDR2 SVGIG (reference sequence). Trimming removed 1 base from V and 4 bases from J; junction bases left unmatched: 6. CDR3: CAWSAGLGIYNEQFF. CDR3 nucleotide sequence: TGTGCCTGGAGTGCGGGACTAGGGATTTACAATGAGCAGTTCTTC.